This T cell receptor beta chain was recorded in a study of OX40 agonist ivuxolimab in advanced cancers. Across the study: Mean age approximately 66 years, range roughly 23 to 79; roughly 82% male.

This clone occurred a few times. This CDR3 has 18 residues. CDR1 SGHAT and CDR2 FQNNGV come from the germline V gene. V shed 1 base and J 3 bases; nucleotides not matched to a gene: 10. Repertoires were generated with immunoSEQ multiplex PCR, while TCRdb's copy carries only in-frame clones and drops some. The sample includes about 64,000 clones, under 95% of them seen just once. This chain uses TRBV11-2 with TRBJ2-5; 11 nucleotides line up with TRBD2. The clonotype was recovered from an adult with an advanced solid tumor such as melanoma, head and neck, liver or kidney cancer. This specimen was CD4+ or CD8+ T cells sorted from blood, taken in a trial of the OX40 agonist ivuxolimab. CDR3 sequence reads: CASSLGALLTSGKETQYF. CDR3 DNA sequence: TGTGCCAGCAGCTTAGGAGCCCTCCTGACTAGCGGGAAAGAGACCCAGTACTTC.